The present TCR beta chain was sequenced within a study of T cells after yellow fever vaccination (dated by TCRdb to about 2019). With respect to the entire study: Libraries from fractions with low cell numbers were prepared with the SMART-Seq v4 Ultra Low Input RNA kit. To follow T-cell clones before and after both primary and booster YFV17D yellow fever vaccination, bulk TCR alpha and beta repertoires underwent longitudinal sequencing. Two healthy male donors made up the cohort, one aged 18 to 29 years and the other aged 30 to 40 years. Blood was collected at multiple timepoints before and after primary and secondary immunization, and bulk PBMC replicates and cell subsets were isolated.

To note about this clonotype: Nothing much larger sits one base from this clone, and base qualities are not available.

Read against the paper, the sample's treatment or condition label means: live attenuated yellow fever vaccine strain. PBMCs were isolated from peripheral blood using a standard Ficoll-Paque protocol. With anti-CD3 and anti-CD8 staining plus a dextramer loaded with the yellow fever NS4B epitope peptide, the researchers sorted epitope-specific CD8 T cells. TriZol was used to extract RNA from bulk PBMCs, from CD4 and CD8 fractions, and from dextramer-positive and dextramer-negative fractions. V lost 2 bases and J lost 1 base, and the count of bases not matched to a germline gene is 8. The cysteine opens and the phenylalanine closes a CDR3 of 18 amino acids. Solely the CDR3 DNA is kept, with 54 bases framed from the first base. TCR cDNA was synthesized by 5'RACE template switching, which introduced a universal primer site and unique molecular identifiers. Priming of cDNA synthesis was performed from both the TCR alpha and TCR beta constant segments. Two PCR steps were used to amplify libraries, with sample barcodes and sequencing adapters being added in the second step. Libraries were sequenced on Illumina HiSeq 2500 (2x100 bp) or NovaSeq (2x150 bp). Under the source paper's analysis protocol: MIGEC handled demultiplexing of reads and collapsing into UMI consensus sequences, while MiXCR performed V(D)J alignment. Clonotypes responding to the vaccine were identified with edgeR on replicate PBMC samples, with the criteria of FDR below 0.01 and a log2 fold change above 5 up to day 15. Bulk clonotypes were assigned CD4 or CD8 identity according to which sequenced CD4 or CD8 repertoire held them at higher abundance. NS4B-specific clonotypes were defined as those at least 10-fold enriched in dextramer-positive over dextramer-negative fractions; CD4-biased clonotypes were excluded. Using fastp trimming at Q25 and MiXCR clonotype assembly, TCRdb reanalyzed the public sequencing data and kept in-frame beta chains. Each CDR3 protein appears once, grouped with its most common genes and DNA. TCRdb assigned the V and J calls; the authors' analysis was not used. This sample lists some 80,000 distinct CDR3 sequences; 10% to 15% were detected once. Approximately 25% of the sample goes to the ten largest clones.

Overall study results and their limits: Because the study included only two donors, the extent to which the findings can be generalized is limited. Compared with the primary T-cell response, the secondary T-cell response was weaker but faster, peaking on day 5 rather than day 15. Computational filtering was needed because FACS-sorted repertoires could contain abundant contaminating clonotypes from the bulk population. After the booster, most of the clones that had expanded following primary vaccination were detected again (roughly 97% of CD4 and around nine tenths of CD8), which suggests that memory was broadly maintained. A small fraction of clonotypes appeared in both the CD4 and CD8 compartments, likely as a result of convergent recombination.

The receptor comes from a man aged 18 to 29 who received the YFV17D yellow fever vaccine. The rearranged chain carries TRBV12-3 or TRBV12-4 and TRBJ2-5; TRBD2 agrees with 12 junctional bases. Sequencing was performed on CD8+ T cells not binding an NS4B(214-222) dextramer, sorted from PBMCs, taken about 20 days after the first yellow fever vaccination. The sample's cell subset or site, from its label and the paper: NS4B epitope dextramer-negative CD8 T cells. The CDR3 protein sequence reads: CASSLNSELAGGQETQYF. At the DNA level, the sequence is TGTGCCAGCAGTTTAAACTCTGAACTAGCGGGGGGCCAAGAGACCCAGTACTTC.